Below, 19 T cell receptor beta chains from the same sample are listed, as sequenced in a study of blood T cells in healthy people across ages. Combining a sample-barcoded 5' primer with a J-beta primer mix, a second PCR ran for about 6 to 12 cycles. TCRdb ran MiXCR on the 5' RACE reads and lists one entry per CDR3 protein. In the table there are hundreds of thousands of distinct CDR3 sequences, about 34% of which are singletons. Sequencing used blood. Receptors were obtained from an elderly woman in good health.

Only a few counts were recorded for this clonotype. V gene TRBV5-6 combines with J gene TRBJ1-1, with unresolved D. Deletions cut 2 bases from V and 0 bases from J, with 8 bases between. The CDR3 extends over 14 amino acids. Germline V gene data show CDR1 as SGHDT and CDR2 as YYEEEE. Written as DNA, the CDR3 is TGTGCCAGCAGCTTCGAAGGTTTGAACACTGAAGCTTTCTTT. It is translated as CASSFEGLNTEAFF. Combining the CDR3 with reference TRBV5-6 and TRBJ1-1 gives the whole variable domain DAGVTQSPTHLIKTRGQQVTLRCSPKSGHDTVSWYQQALGQGPQFIFQYYEEEERQRGNFPDRFSGHQFPNYSSELNVNALLLGDSALYLCASSFEGLNTEAFFGQGTRLTVV.

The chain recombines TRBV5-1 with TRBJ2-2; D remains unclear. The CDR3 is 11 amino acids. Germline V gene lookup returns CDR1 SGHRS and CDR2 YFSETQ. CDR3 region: CVSRETGELFF. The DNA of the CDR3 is TGCGTCAGTAGGGAAACCGGGGAGCTGTTTTTT.

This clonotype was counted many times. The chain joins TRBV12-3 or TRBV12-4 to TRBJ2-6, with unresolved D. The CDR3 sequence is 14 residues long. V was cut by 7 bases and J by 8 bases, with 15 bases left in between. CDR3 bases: TGTGCCAGCACCTACGGGCAGCCTTCCAACGTCCTGACTTTC. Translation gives CASTYGQPSNVLTF.

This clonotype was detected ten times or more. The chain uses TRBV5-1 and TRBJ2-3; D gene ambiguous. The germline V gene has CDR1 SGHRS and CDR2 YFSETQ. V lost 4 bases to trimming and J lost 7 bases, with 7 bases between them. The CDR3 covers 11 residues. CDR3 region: CASSPDHTQYF. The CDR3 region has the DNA TGCGCCAGCAGCCCGGACCATACGCAGTATTTT.

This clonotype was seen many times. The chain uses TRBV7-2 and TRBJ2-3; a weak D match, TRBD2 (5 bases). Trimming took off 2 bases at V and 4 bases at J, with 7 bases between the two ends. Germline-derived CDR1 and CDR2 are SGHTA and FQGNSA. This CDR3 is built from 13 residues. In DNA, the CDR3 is TGTGCCAGCAGCTTAAGAGGGTCAGATACGCAGTATTTT. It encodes CASSLRGSDTQYF.

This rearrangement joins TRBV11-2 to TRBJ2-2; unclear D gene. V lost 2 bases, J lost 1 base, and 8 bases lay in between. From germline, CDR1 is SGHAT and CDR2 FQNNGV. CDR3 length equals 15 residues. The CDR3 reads CASSLSNKNTGELFF. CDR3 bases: TGTGCCAGCAGCTTAAGCAACAAGAACACCGGGGAGCTGTTTTTT. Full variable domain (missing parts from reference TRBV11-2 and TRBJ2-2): EAGVAQSPRYKIIEKRQSVAFWCNPISGHATLYWYQQILGQGPKLLIQFQNNGVVDDSQLPKDRFSAERLKGVDSTLKIQPAKLEDSAVYLCASSLSNKNTGELFFGEGSRLTVL.

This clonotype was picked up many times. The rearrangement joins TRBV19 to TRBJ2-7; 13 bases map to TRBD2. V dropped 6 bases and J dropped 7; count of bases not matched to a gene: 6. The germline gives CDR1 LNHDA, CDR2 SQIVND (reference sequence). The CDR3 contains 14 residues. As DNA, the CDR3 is TGTGCCAGTAGCGCGGGACTAGCGGGGTTAGAGCAGTACTTC. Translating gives CASSAGLAGLEQYF.

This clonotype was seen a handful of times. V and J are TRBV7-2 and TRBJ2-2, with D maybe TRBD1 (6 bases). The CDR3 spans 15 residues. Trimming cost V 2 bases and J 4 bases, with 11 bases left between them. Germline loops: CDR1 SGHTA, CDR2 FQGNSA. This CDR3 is CASSLNRAPTGELFF. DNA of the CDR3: TGTGCCAGCAGCTTAAACAGGGCTCCCACCGGGGAGCTGTTTTTT.

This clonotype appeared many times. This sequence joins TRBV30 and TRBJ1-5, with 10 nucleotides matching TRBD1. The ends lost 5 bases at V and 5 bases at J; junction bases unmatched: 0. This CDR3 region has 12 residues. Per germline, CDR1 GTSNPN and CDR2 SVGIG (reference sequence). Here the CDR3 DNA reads TGTGCCTGGGGGACAGGGGATCAGCCCCAGCATTTT. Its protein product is CAWGTGDQPQHF.

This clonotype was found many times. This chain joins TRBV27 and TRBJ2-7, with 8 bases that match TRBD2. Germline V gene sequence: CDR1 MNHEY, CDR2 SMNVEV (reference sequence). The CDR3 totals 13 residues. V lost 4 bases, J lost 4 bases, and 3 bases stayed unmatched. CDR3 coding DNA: TGTGCCAGCAGTTCGGGGGGGACTTACGAGCAGTACTTC. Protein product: CASSSGGTYEQYF.

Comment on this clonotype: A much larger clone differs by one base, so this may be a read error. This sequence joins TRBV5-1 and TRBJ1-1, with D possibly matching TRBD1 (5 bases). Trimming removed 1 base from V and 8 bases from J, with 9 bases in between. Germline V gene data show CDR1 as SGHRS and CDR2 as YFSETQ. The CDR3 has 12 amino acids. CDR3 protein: CASSLRGSEAFF. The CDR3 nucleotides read TGCGCCAGCAGCTTGAGGGGTTCGGAAGCTTTCTTT.

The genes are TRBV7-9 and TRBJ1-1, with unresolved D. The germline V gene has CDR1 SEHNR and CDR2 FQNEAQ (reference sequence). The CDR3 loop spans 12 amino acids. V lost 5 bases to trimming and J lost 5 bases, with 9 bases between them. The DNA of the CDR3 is TGTGCCAGCAGCGCCGCGAGGACTGAAGCTTTCTTT. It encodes CASSAARTEAFF.

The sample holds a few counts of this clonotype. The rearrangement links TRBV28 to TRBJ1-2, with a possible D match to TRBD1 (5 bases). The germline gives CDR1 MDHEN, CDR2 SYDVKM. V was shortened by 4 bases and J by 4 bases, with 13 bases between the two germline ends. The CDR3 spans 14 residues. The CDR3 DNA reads TGTGCCAGCAGTTACACCGACAGCCTCTATGGCTACACCTTC. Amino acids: CASSYTDSLYGYTF.

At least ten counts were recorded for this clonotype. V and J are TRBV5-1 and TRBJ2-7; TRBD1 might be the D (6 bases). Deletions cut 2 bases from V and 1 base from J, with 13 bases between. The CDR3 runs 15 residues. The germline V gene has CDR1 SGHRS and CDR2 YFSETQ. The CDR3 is CASSFSGTLSYEQYF. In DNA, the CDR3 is TGCGCCAGCAGCTTTAGTGGGACACTGTCCTACGAGCAGTACTTC.

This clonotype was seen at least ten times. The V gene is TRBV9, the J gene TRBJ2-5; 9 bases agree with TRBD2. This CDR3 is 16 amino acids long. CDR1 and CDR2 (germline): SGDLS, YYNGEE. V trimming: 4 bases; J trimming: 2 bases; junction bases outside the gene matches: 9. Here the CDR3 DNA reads TGTGCCAGCAGCCTAGCCCCGACTAGCGGTCAAGAGACCCAGTACTTC. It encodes CASSLAPTSGQETQYF.

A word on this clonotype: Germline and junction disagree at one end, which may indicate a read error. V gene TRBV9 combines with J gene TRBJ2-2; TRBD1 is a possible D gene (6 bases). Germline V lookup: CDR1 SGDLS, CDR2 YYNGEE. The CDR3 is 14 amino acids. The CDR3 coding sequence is TGTGCCAGCAGGACGTACAGGGACACCGGGGAGCGGTTTTTT. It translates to CASRTYRDTGERFF.

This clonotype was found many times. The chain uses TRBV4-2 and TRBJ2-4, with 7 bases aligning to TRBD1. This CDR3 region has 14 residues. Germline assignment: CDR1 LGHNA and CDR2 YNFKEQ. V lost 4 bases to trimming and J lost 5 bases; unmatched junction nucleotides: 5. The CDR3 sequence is CASSPRTGENIQYF. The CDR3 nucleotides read TGTGCCAGCAGCCCACGGACAGGAGAAAACATTCAGTACTTC.

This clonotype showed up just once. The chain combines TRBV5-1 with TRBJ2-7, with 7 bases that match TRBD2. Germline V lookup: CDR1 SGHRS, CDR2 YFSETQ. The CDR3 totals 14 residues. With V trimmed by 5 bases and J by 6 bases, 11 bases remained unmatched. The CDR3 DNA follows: TGCGCCAGCAGGTCCTGGACTAGTCCTGGCGAGCAGTACTTC. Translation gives CASRSWTSPGEQYF.

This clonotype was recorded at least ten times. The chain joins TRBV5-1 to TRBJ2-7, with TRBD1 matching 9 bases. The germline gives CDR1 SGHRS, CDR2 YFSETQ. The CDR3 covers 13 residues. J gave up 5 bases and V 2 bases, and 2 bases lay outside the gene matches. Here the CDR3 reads CASSFGQGNEQYF. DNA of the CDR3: TGCGCCAGCAGCTTTGGACAGGGGAACGAGCAGTACTTC. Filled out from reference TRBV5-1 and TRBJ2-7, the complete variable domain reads KAGVTQTPRYLIKTRGQQVTLSCSPISGHRSVSWYQQTPGQGLQFLFEYFSETQRNKGNFPGRFSGRQFSNSRSEMNVSTLELGDSALYLCASSFGQGNEQYFGPGTRLTVT.